This TCR beta chain was profiled in a study of blood T cell repertoires in COVID-19. Study summary: T cells, B-cell-depleted T cells, or PBMCs provided the cDNA or gDNA that served as material.

In terms of age and location, participants ranged from roughly 18 to 100 years and lived in around 22 US areas. Clinical history as reported by participants underpinned cohort assignment. In the original processing: Researchers report that nucleated cell counts were estimated from reference gene primer amplification. Produced via immunoSEQ multiplex PCR; TCRdb's table is partial and in-frame only. That table supplies the V and J calls and clone size; D and trimming were determined from the DNA. The sample holds some 160,000 clones, approximately 81% seen once. J lost 2 bases, V lost 5 bases, and 9 bases had no gene match. The CDR3 has 17 residues. In germline, CDR1 is MNHEY, CDR2 SMNVEV (reference sequence).

The sequence derives from a woman in her fifties or sixties who had recovered from COVID-19. Sequences were obtained from PBMCs or T cells enriched from blood (not recorded which). The chain recombines TRBV27 with TRBJ2-3, with 11 bases matching TRBD2. The CDR3 region is CASSLRLAGSYTDTQYF. In nucleotides, the CDR3 is TGTGCCAGCAGTCTCAGACTAGCGGGGAGCTACACAGATACGCAGTATTTT.